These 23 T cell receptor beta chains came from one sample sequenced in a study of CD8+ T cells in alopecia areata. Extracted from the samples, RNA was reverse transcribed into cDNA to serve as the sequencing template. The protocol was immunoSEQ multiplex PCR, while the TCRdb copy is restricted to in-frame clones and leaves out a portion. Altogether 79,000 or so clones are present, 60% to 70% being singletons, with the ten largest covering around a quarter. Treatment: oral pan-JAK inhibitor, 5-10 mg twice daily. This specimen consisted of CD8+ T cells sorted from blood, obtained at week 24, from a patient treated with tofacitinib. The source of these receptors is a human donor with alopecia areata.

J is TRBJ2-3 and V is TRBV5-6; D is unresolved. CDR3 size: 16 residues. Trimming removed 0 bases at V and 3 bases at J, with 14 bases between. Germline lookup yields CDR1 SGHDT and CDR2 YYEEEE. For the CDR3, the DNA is TGTGCCAGCAGCTTGGCGGACGGTGTGGGTACAGATACGCAGTATTTT. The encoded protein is CASSLADGVGTDTQYF.

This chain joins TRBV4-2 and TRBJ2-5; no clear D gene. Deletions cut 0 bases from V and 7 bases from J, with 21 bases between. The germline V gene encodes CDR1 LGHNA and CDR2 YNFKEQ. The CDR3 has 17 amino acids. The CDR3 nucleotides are TGTGCCAGCAGCCAAGATCTGGATCCGGGTGGGGTAGGGACCCAGTACTTC. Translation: CASSQDLDPGGVGTQYF.

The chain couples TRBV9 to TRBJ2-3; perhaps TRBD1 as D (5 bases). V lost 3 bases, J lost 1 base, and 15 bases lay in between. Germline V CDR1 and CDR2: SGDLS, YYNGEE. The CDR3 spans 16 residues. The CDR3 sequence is CASSAREPGGTDTQYF. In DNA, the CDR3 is TGTGCCAGCAGCGCCAGGGAACCAGGAGGCACAGATACGCAGTATTTT.

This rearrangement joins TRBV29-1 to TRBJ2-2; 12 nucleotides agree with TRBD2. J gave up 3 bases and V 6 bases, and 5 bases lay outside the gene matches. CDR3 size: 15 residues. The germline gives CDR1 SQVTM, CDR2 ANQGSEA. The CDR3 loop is CSVRGLAGYTGELFF. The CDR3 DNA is TGCAGCGTCCGAGGACTAGCGGGGTACACCGGGGAGCTGTTTTTT.

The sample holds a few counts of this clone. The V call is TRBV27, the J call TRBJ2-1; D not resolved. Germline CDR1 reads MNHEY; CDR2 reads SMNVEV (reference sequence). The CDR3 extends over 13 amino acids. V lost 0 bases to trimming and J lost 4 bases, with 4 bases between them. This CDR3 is CASSLSEYNEQFF. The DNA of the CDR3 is TGTGCCAGCAGTTTATCCGAGTACAATGAGCAGTTCTTC.

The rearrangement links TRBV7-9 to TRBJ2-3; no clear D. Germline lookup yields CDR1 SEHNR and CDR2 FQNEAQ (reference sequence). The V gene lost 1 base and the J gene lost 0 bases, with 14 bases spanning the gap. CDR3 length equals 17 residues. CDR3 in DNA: TGTGCCAGCAGCTTAGTCTTGGTGCGGTCTAGCACAGATACGCAGTATTTT. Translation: CASSLVLVRSSTDTQYF. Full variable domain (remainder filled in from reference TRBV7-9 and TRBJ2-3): DTGVSQNPRHKITKRGQNVTFRCDPISEHNRLYWYRQTLGQGPEFLTYFQNEAQLEKSRLLSDRFSAERPKGSFSTLEIQRTEQGDSAMYLCASSLVLVRSSTDTQYFGPGTRLTVL.

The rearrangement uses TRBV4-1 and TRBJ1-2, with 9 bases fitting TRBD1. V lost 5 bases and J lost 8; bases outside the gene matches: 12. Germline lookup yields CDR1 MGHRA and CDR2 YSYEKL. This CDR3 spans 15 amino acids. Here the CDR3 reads CASSDHNRGPSGYTF. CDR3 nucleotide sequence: TGCGCCAGCAGCGACCATAACAGGGGGCCTTCGGGCTACACCTTC.

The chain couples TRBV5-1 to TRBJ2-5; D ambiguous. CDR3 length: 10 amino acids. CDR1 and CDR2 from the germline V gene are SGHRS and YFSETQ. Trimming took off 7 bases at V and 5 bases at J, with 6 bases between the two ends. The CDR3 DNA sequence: TGCGCCAGCCGTGATGAGACCCAGTACTTC. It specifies CASRDETQYF.

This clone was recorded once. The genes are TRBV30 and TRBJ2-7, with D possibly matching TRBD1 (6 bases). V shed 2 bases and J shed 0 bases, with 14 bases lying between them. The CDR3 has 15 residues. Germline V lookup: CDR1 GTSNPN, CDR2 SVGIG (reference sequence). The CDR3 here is CAWSPGTSSSYEQYF. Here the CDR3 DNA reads TGTGCCTGGAGTCCCGGGACATCCAGCTCCTACGAGCAGTACTTC.

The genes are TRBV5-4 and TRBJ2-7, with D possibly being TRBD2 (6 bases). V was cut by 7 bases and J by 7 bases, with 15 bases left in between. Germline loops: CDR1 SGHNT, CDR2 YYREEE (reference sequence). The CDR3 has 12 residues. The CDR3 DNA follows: TGTGCCAGCCGCCAAGGTCGGGGGGAGCAGTACTTC. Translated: CASRQGRGEQYF.

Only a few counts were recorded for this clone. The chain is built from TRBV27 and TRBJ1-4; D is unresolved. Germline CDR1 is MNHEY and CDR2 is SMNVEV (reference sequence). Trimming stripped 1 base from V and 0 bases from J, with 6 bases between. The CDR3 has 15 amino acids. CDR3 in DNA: TGTGCCAGCAGTTTATTGCCAGCAACTAATGAAAAACTGTTTTTT. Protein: CASSLLPATNEKLFF.

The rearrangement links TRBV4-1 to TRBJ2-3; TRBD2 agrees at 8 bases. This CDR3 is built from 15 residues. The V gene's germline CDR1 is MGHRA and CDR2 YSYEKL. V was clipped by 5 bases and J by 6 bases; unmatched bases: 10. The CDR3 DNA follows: TGCGCCAGCAGCTCCGTGACTAGCGATTCTGATACGCAGTATTTT. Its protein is CASSSVTSDSDTQYF.

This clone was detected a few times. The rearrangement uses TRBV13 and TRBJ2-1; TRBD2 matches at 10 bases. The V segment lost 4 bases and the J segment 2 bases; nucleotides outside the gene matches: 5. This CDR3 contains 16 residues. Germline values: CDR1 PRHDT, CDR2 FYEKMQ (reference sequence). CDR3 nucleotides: TGTGCCAGCAGCTCCACTAGCGGGAAAACCTACAATGAGCAGTTCTTC. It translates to CASSSTSGKTYNEQFF.

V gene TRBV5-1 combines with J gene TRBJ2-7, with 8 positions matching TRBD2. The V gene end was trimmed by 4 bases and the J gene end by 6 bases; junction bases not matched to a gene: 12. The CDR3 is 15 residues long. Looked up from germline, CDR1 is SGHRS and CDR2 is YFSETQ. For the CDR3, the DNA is TGCGCCAGCAGCATAGATAGGCGGGGGGCCAGCGAGCAGTACTTC. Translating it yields CASSIDRRGASEQYF.

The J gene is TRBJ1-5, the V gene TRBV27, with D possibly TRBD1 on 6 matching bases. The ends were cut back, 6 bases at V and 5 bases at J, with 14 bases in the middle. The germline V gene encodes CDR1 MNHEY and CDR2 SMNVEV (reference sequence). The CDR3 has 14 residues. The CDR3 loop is CASRLQGLHQPQHF. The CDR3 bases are TGTGCCAGCAGGTTACAGGGTCTACATCAGCCCCAGCATTTT.

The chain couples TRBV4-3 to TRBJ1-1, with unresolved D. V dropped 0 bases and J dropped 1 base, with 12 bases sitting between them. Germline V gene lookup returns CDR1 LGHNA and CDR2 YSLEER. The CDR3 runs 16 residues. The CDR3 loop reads CASSQDGSSGNTEAFF. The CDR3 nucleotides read TGCGCCAGCAGCCAAGATGGTTCGTCAGGGAACACTGAAGCTTTCTTT.

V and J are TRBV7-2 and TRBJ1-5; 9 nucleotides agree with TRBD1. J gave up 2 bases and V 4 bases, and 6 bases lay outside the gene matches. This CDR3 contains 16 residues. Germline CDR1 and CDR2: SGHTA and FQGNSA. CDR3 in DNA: TGTGCCAGCAGCTCCACAGGGGGCGTAGGCAATCAGCCCCAGCATTTT. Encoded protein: CASSSTGGVGNQPQHF.

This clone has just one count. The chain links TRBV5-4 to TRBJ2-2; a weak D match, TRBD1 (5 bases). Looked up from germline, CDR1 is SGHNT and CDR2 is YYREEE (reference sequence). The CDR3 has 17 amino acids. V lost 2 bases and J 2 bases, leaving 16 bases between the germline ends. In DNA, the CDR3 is TGTGCCAGCAGCTTCGGCGTAAGGGGTTTTAACACCGGGGAGCTGTTTTTT. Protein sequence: CASSFGVRGFNTGELFF.

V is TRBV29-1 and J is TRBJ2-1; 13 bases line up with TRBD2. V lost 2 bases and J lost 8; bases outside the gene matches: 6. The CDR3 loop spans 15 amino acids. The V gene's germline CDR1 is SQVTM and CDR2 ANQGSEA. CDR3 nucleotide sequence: TGCAGCGTTGAAAGGACTAGCGGGAGTGGAGATGAGCAGTTCTTC. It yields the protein CSVERTSGSGDEQFF.

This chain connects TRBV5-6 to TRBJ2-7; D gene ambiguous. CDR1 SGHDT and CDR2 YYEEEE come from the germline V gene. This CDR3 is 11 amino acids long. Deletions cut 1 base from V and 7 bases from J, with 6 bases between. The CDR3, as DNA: TGTGCCAGCAGCTTGACAGATGAGCAGTACTTC. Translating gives CASSLTDEQYF.

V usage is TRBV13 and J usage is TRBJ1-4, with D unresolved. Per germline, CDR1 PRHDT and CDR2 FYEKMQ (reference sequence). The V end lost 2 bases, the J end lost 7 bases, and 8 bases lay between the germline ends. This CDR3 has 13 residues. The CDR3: CASSLNSLEKLFF. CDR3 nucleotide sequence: TGTGCCAGCAGCTTAAACTCACTTGAAAAACTGTTTTTT. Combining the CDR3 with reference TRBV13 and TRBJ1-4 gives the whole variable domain AAGVIQSPRHLIKEKRETATLKCYPIPRHDTVYWYQQGPGQDPQFLISFYEKMQSDKGSIPDRFSAQQFSDYHSELNMSSLELGDSALYFCASSLNSLEKLFFGSGTQLSVL.

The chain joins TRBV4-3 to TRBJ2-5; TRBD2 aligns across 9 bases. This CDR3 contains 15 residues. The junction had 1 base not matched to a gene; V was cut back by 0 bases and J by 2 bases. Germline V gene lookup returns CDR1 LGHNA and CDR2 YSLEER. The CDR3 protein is CASSQEAGGQETQYF. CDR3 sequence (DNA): TGCGCCAGCAGCCAAGAGGCGGGGGGGCAAGAGACCCAGTACTTC.

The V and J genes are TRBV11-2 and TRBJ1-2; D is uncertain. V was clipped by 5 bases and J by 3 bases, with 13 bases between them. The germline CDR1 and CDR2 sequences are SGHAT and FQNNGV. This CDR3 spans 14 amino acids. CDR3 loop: CASSAELSDYGYTF. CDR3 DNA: TGTGCCAGCAGCGCGGAATTGAGCGACTATGGCTACACCTTC.